One and the same sample provided the 2 T cell receptor beta chains below, sequenced in a study of blood T cell repertoires in COVID-19. Libraries were prepared by immunoSEQ multiplex PCR; TCRdb keeps only in-frame clonotypes and omits some of them. The sample holds some 18,000 clones, roughly 90% seen once. The sample taken for sequencing was peripheral blood. These receptors were collected from a human donor in a cohort sampled during active COVID-19.

This chain uses TRBV12-3 or TRBV12-4 with TRBJ2-7; 7 bases are a match to TRBD1. The CDR3 spans 13 residues. Trimming cost V 2 bases and J 3 bases; bases outside gene matches: 1. The CDR3 loop is CASSLRQGYEQYF. In DNA, the CDR3 is TGTGCCAGCAGTTTACGACAGGGCTACGAGCAGTACTTC.

V is TRBV6-5 and J is TRBJ1-5; TRBD1 aligns across 8 bases. From germline, CDR1 is MNHEY and CDR2 SVGAGI. The CDR3 is 15 amino acids. V trimming: 6 bases; J trimming: 1 base; junction bases outside the gene matches: 5. CDR3 DNA sequence: TGTGCCAGCAGCCCGGACAGGGCGAGCAATCAGCCCCAGCATTTT. As protein: CASSPDRASNQPQHF.